This record covers a single T cell receptor beta chain. Its antigen target is currently unknown. The source of the sample is a study of monozygotic twins with inflammatory bowel disease (dated by TCRdb to about 2019). For the wider study: A total of approximately 30 monozygotic twin pairs were included in the full study, comprising nine German pairs (four IBD-concordant, five IBD-discordant) and 19 IBD-discordant Danish pairs. The search for disease-associated traits relied mainly on comparing IBD patients with their genetically identical healthy co-twins within discordant pairs. Each individual had, on average, about 151 000 unique TCRalpha sequences and 181 000 unique TCRbeta sequences available for analysis.

The library was prepared using 5' RACE. Each TCR library was prepared from about 4,000 ng of total RNA. For each sample, cDNA was synthesized in eight separate reactions using SMARTScribe reverse transcriptase. During cDNA synthesis, unique molecular identifiers containing a 6-nucleotide sample barcode were introduced by template switching. Amplification of TCRalpha and TCRbeta cDNA involved two nested PCRs of 16 and 9 cycles, and each PCR was followed by bead purification. Before amplification, the cDNA was treated with uracil DNA-glycosylase and purified using the QIAquick PCR purification kit. In the second PCR, Illumina TruSeq-compatible adapters and sample-specific barcodes were added. TapeStation and Qubit were used to check library quality and concentration, and around 5 ng of each library went into the pool. Pooled libraries were sequenced on an Illumina HiSeq2500 single-index Rapid Run with 2 x 100 bp reads and custom sequencing primers. Processing in the source paper ran as follows. UMI-based consensus assembly with MiGEC version 1.2.6 was used to correct PCR and sequencing errors. MiXCR version 2.1.1 was used for V(D)J alignment, clonotype assembly and CDR3 extraction. To normalise gene usage, clonotype sharing and MAIT/NKT TCR abundance, the analysis used the top 1000, 10 000 and 20 000 clonotypes per sample. Diversity was computed as the inverse Simpson index with the vegan R package after downsampling to 27 000 UMIs. Paired Mann-Whitney U tests were applied to discordant twin pairs, and Benjamini-Hochberg correction was used for multiple testing. TCRdb reprocessed the reads into one record per CDR3 protein sequence, lacking DNA. TCRdb, rather than the study authors, made the V and J calls. The sample's records list 400,000 to 500,000 distinct CDR3 sequences. The biggest ten clones account for less than 2.5% of the sample.

From each donor, an approximately 2.5 ml peripheral blood sample was drawn into PAXgene tubes and stored at -80 degrees C. Without T cell sorting, total RNA was isolated from whole blood using the PAXgene blood miRNA kit on an automated QIAcube. Deep TCRalpha and TCRbeta repertoire profiling with unique molecular barcoding was performed on peripheral blood of monozygotic twin pairs concordant or discordant for inflammatory bowel disease. Smoking habits were recorded for all twin pairs, and each individual was classified as a current, former or never smoker. Overall study results and their limits: Distinction between different T cell subtypes could not be achieved in the analysis. Compared with healthy twins, IBD patients shared fewer clonotypes with other individuals, and the difference was most pronounced in patients with signs of disease activity. A decrease in TCRbeta repertoire diversity, as measured by inverse Simpson index, was observed in IBD patients compared with their healthy co-twins. Repertoire similarity did not differ between concordant and discordant twins, possibly due to limited statistical power. No single strong signal or clonotype linked to IBD turned up in the results, so the idea that one exists was not supported. Because patients were on differing immunosuppressive treatments, the repertoires may have picked up extra background noise and inter-individual variability.

As encoded in the germline V gene, CDR1 is SGHTA while CDR2 is FQGNSA. Measured from the cysteine to the phenylalanine, the CDR3 is 13 residues long. No DNA is recorded. The rearrangement combines TRBV7-2 with TRBJ1-2; with no DNA, the TCRdb D assignment of TRBD1 cannot be verified. The source is a human donor with ulcerative colitis or Crohn's disease, or a healthy co-twin of an affected twin (not recorded which). Sequenced material: blood. The CDR3 reads as follows: CASSLATGDGYTF.